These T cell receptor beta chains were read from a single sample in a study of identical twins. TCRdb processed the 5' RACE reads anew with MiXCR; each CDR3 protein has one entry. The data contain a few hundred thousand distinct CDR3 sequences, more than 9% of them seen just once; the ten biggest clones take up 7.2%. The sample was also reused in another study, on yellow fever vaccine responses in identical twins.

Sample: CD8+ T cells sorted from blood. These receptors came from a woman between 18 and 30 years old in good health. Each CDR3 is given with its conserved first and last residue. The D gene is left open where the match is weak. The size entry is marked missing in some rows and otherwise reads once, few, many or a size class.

CATSASGTSGMSSYNEQFF | TGTGCCACCAGTGCCTCAGGGACTAGCGGGATGAGCTCCTACAATGAGCAGTTCTTC | NA | TRBV24-1 | TRBD2 | TRBJ2-1
CASSRRGASTYEQYF | TGTGCCAGCAGCCGAAGGGGAGCGAGTACCTACGAGCAGTACTTC | few | TRBV27 | NA | TRBJ2-7
CASAPGQGYGYTF | TGTGCCAGTGCACCGGGACAAGGCTATGGCTACACCTTC | few | TRBV7-9 | NA | TRBJ1-2
CASSGPNNEQFF | TGTGCCAGCAGCGGACCAAACAATGAGCAGTTCTTC | few | TRBV12-3/TRBV12-4 | NA | TRBJ2-1
CASGIGGSSYEQYF | TGTGCCAGCGGCATTGGGGGGAGCTCCTACGAGCAGTACTTC | NA | TRBV7-6 | NA | TRBJ2-7
CASSAGLNDQPQHF | TGTGCCAGCAGCGCGGGCCTTAACGATCAGCCCCAGCATTTT | few | TRBV11-2 | NA | TRBJ1-5
CASSQAGYTDTQYF | TGCGCCAGCAGCCAAGCGGGCTACACAGATACGCAGTATTTT | few | TRBV4-1 | NA | TRBJ2-3
CASSPPWGANNEQFF | TGTGCCAGCAGCCCTCCCTGGGGGGCGAACAATGAGCAGTTCTTC | few | TRBV7-2 | NA | TRBJ2-1
CASSLEGGPGETQYF | TGCGCCAGCAGCTTGGAGGGAGGGCCCGGAGAGACCCAGTACTTC | NA | TRBV5-1 | TRBD2 | TRBJ2-5
CASSEAWASGRQQETQYF | TGTGCCAGCAGTGAAGCGTGGGCTAGCGGGAGGCAACAAGAGACCCAGTACTTC | few | TRBV2 | TRBD2 | TRBJ2-5
CASSAETQYF | TGTGCCAGCAGCGCAGAGACCCAGTACTTC | many | TRBV28 | NA | TRBJ2-5
CASSPEAGTGDYTGELFF | TGCGCCAGCAGCCCCGAAGCCGGGACAGGCGATTATACCGGGGAGCTGTTTTTT | few | TRBV5-1 | TRBD1 | TRBJ2-2
CASSETALTSTDTQYF | TGTGCCAGCAGTGAAACAGCACTTACTAGCACAGATACGCAGTATTTT | NA | TRBV2 | NA | TRBJ2-3
CASSVTRAPQETQYF | TGTGCCAGCAGCGTTACCAGAGCCCCCCAAGAGACCCAGTACTTC | NA | TRBV11-1 | NA | TRBJ2-5
CASSTDRTINQPQHF | TGTGCCAGCAGCACTGACAGGACGATCAATCAGCCCCAGCACTTT | few | TRBV21-1 | NA | TRBJ1-5
CSARDLQSYNEQFF | TGCAGTGCTAGAGATTTACAGTCCTACAATGAGCAGTTCTTC | few | TRBV20-1 | NA | TRBJ2-1
CASSYSGQGGGYTF | TGTGCCAGCAGTTACTCCGGACAGGGTGGTGGCTACACCTTC | NA | TRBV6-5 | TRBD1 | TRBJ1-2
CASSAPSLAGFGETQYF | TGCGCCAGCAGCGCACCTTCACTAGCGGGATTTGGGGAGACCCAGTACTTC | many | TRBV4-1 | TRBD2 | TRBJ2-5
CASSLGQGGDTEAFF | TGTGCCAGCAGCTTAGGACAGGGTGGGGACACTGAAGCTTTCTTT | few | TRBV7-9 | TRBD1 | TRBJ1-1
CATSDEAGGPDTQYF | TGTGCCACCAGTGACGAAGCGGGAGGGCCGGATACGCAGTATTTT | NA | TRBV24-1 | TRBD2 | TRBJ2-3
CASSLGVGQGKMYEQFF | TGCGCCAGCAGCTTGGGGGTAGGACAGGGTAAGATGTATGAGCAGTTCTTC | NA | TRBV5-1 | TRBD1 | TRBJ2-1
CASSSWTSGSQETQYF | TGTGCCAGCAGTTCCTGGACTAGCGGGAGCCAAGAGACCCAGTACTTC | NA | TRBV12-3/TRBV12-4 | TRBD2 | TRBJ2-5
CASSPLTGGTETQYF | TGTGCCAGCAGTCCCCTTACAGGGGGCACAGAGACCCAGTACTTC | few | TRBV28 | TRBD1 | TRBJ2-5
CASSSPRGAMNTEAFF | TGTGCCAGCAGTTCCCCCAGGGGAGCAATGAACACTGAAGCTTTCTTT | many | TRBV27 | NA | TRBJ1-1
CASSDRDRGFDTQYF | TGTGCCAGCAGCGACCGGGACAGGGGGTTTGATACGCAGTATTTT | NA | TRBV27 | TRBD1 | TRBJ2-3
CASSFGTYYEQFF | TGTGCCAGCAGCTTCGGGACATATTATGAGCAGTTCTTC | few | TRBV12-3/TRBV12-4 | NA | TRBJ2-1
CASSPQGNTGELFF | TGTGCCAGCAGCCCTCAGGGAAACACCGGGGAGCTGTTTTTT | many | TRBV7-3 | NA | TRBJ2-2
CASSLAAGPSTIYF | TGTGCCAGCAGCTTAGCGGCAGGGCCAAGCACCATATATTTT | few | TRBV7-8 | NA | TRBJ1-3
CASSQDRGPNSPLHF | TGCGCCAGCAGCCAAGATCGGGGGCCGAATTCACCCCTCCACTTT | few | TRBV4-1 | NA | TRBJ1-6
CATSRGENQPQHF | TGTGCCACCAGCAGGGGGGAAAATCAGCCCCAGCATTTT | few | TRBV15 | NA | TRBJ1-5
CASKRTDWPEDTQYF | TGTGCCAGTAAACGGACCGACTGGCCTGAGGATACGCAGTATTTT | few | TRBV7-3 | NA | TRBJ2-3
CASSDGVAGSDTQYF | TGTGCCAGCAGTGATGGGGTGGCGGGTTCAGATACGCAGTATTTT | few | TRBV6-1 | NA | TRBJ2-3
CASSLGQILYEQYF | TGTGCCAGCAGTTTAGGACAGATCCTGTACGAGCAGTACTTC | few | TRBV12-3/TRBV12-4 | NA | TRBJ2-7
CATTTDTQYF | TGTGCCACCACCACAGATACGCAGTATTTT | few | TRBV24-1 | NA | TRBJ2-3
CASCQPSGGSYEQYF | TGTGCCAGCTGCCAACCTAGCGGGGGTTCCTACGAGCAGTACTTC | NA | TRBV3-1 | TRBD2 | TRBJ2-7
CASSEGGEQPQHF | TGCGCCAGCAGTGAGGGGGGGGAGCAGCCCCAGCATTTT | NA | TRBV10-2 | NA | TRBJ1-5
CASSEGLAGLETQYF | TGTGCCAGCAGTGAAGGACTAGCGGGCTTGGAGACCCAGTACTTC | many | TRBV2 | TRBD2 | TRBJ2-5
CASSQQGLSKNIQYF | TGCGCCAGCAGCCAACAGGGGTTGTCCAAAAACATTCAGTACTTC | few | TRBV4-1 | NA | TRBJ2-4
CASSLKLAGPLVKIYEQYF | TGTGCCAGCAGTTTAAAGCTAGCGGGTCCGCTTGTCAAAATCTACGAGCAGTACTTC | NA | TRBV28 | TRBD2 | TRBJ2-7